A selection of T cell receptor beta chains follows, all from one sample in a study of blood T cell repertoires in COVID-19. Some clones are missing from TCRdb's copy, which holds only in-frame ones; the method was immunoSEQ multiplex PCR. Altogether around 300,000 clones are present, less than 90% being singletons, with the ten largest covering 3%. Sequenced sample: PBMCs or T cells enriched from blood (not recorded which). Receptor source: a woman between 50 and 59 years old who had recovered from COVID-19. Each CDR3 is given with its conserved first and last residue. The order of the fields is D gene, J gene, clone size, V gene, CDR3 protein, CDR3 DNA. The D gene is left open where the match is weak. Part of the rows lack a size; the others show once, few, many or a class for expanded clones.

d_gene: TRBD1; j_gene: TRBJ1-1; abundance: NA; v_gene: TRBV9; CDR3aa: CASSARDSKNTEAFF; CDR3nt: TGTGCCAGCAGCGCCCGGGACAGCAAGAACACTGAAGCTTTCTTT
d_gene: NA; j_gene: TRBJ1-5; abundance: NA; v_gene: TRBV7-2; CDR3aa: CASSLGITGRSNQPQHF; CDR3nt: TGTGCCAGCAGCTTAGGGATTACAGGAAGGAGCAATCAGCCCCAGCATTTT
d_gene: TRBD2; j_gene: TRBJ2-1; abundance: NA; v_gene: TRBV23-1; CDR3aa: CASNAGGTSDNEQFF; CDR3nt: TGCGCCAGCAATGCGGGGGGGACATCCGACAATGAGCAGTTCTTC
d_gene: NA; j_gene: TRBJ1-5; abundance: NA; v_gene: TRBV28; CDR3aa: CASIYLGANSNQPQHF; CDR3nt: TGTGCCAGCATTTATTTAGGGGCTAATAGCAATCAGCCCCAGCATTTT
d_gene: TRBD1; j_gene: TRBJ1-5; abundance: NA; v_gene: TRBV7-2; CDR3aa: CASRRQGTGNQPQHF; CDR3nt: TGTGCCAGCAGACGACAGGGCACAGGCAATCAGCCCCAGCATTTT
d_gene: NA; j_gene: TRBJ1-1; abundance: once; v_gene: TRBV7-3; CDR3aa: CASSPSGVAEAFF; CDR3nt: TGTGCCAGCAGCCCAAGCGGGGTTGCTGAAGCTTTCTTT
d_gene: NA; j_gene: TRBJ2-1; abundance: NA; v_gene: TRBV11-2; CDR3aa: CASSSRRVNEQFF; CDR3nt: TGTGCCAGCAGCTCCCGACGGGTCAATGAGCAGTTCTTC
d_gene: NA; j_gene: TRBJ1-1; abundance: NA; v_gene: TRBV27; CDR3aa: CASSPRAGTVSTEAFF; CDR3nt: TGTGCCAGCAGTCCTAGAGCTGGAACCGTGAGCACTGAAGCTTTCTTT
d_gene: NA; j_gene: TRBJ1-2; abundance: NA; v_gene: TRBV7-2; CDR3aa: CASSRGRGTDYGYTF; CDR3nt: TGTGCCAGCAGCCGCGGAAGGGGTACAGACTATGGCTACACCTTC
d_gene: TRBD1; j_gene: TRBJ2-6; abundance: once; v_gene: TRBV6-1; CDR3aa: CASSAPRTGASGANVLTF; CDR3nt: TGTGCCAGCAGTGCCCCCAGGACAGGGGCTTCTGGGGCCAACGTCCTGACTTTC
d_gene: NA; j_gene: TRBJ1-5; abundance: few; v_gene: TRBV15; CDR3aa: CATSRDQNINQPQHF; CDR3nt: TGTGCCACCAGCAGAGATCAGAATATCAATCAGCCCCAGCATTTT
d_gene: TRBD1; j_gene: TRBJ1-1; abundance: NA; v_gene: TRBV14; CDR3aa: CASSQGATGENTEAFF; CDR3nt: TGTGCCAGCAGCCAAGGCGCGACAGGGGAGAACACTGAAGCTTTCTTT
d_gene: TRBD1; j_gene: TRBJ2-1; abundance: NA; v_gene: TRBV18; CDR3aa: CASSPPGQGKNEQFF; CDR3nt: TGTGCCAGCTCACCACCGGGACAGGGGAAAAATGAGCAGTTCTTC
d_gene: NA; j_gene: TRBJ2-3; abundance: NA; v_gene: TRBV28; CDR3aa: CASSFPRGIMNTDTQYF; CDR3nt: TGTGCCAGCAGTTTCCCCAGGGGAATTATGAACACAGATACGCAGTATTTT
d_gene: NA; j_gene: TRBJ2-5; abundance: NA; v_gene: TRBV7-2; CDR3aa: CASSLGGKRETQYF; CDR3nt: TGTGCCAGCAGCTTGGGGGGAAAGAGAGAGACCCAGTACTTC
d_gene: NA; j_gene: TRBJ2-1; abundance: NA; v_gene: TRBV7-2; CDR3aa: CASSLDGKAYNEQFF; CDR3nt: TGTGCCAGCAGCTTAGACGGGAAGGCCTACAATGAGCAGTTCTTC
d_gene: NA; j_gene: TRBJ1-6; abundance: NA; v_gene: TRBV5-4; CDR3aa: CASSPTELMTPLHF; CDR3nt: TGTGCCAGCAGTCCCACCGAGCTGATGACACCCCTCCACTTT
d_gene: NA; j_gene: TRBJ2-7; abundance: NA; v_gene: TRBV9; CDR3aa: CASSALGGDEQYF; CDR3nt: TGTGCCAGCAGCGCGCTAGGAGGCGACGAGCAGTACTTC
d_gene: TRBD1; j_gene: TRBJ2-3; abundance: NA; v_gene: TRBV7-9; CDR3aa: CASSSDRGVGTDTQYF; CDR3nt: TGTGCCAGCAGCTCCGACAGGGGGGTCGGCACAGATACGCAGTATTTT
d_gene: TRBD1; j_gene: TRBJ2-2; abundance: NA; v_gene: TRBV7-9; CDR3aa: CASSLGQANTGELFF; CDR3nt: TGTGCCAGCAGCCTGGGACAGGCGAACACCGGGGAGCTGTTTTTT
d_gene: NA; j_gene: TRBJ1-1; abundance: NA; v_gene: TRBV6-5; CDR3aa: CATNPSGASTEAFF; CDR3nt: TGTGCCACCAACCCGTCGGGAGCCAGCACTGAAGCTTTCTTT
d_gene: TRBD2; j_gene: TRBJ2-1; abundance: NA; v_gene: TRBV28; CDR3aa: CASSGAGAGNEQFF; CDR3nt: TGTGCCAGCAGTGGAGCGGGAGCGGGGAATGAGCAGTTCTTC
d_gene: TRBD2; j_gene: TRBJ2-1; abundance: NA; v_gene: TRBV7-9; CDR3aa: CASSQTSGRRDEQFF; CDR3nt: TGTGCCAGCAGCCAGACTAGCGGGAGGCGGGATGAGCAGTTCTTC
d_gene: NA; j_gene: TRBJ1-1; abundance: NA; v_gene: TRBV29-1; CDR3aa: CSETRGWMNTEAFF; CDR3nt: TGCAGCGAAACCAGGGGATGGATGAACACTGAAGCTTTCTTT
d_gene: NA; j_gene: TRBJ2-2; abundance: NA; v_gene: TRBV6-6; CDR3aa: CATGIRGSTGELFF; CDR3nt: TGTGCCACCGGAATTCGGGGGTCCACCGGGGAGCTGTTTTTT
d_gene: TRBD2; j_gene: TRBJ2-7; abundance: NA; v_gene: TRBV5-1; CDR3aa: CASSRLGLAGEDEQYF; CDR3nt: TGCGCCAGCAGCCGCCTCGGACTAGCGGGAGAAGACGAGCAGTACTTC
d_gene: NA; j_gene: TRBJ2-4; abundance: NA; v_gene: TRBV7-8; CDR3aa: CASSHLIRDKNIQYF; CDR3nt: TGTGCCAGCAGCCACCTGATACGGGATAAGAACATTCAGTACTTC
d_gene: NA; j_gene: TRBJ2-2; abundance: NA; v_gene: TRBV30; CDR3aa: CAWSATGRLITGELFF; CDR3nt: TGTGCCTGGAGTGCGACAGGGAGGTTGATCACCGGGGAGCTGTTTTTT
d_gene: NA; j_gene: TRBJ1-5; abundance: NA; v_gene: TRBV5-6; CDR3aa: CASSGGVGNQPQHF; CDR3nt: TGTGCCAGCAGTGGCGGGGTAGGCAATCAGCCCCAGCATTTT
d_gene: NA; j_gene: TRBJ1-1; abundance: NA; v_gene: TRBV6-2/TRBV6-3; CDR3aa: CASSVGPLEAFF; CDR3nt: TGTGCCAGCAGTGTGGGGCCCCTTGAAGCTTTCTTT
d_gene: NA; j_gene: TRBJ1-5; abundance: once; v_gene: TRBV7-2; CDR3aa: CASSSGRDKPQHF; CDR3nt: TGTGCCAGCAGCTCTGGACGGGACAAGCCCCAGCATTTT
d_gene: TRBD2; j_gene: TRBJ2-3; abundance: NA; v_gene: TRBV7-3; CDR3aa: CASSPGLAPDTQYF; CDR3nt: TGTGCCAGCAGTCCGGGACTAGCGCCAGATACGCAGTATTTT
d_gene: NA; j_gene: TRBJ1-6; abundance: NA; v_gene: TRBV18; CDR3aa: CASSPPSGNSPLHF; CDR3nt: TGTGCCAGCTCACCACCCAGCGGGAATTCACCCCTCCACTTT
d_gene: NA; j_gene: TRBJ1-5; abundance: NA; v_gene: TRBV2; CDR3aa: CASSDWGVNQPQHF; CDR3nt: TGTGCCAGCAGTGATTGGGGGGTCAACCAGCCCCAGCATTTT
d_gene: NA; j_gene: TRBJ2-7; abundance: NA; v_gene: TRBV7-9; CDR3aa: CASSTRTGTDYEQYF; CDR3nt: TGTGCCAGCAGCACTCGGACGGGAACGGACTACGAGCAGTACTTC
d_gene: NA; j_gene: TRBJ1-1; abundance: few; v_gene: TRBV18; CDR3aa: CASSTDRNTEAFF; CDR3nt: TGTGCCAGCTCAACGGACAGGAACACTGAAGCTTTCTTT
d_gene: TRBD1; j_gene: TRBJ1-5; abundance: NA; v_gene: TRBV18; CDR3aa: CASSDRGRNQPQHF; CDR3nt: TGTGCCAGCTCCGACAGGGGTAGAAATCAGCCCCAGCATTTT
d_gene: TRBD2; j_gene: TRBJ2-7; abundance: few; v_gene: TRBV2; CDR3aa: CASRGGTSGGEQYF; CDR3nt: TGTGCCAGCAGAGGAGGGACTAGCGGAGGCGAGCAGTACTTC
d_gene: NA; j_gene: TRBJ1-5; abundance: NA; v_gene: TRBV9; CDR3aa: CASSVGGGAAPQHF; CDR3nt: TGTGCCAGCAGCGTAGGAGGGGGTGCGGCGCCCCAGCATTTT
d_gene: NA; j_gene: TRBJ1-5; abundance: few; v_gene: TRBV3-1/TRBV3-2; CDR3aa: CASSQVGGPQHF; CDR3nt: TGTGCCAGCAGCCAAGTCGGGGGGCCCCAGCATTTT
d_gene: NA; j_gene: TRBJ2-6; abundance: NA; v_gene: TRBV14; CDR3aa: CASSQEKSTALSGANVLTF; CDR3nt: TGTGCCAGCAGCCAAGAAAAGTCAACAGCCCTATCCGGGGCCAACGTCCTGACTTTC
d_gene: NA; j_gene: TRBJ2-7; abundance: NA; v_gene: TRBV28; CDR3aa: CASRGETGASYEQYF; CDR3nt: TGTGCCAGTCGGGGGGAGACAGGGGCCTCCTACGAGCAGTACTTC
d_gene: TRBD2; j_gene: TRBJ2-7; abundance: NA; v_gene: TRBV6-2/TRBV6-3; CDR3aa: CASSWRAGTTYEQYF; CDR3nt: TGTGCCAGCAGTTGGAGGGCAGGGACTACCTACGAGCAGTACTTC
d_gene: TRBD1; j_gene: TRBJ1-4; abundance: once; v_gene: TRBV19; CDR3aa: CATAGRTGDEKLFF; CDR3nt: TGTGCCACCGCCGGGCGGACAGGGGATGAAAAACTGTTTTTT
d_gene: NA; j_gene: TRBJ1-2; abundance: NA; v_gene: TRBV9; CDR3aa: CASSHVPGPGYTF; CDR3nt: TGTGCCAGCAGCCACGTACCAGGCCCTGGCTACACCTTC
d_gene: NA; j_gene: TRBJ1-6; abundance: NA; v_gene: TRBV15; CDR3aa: CATSNEGYENSPLHF; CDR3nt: TGTGCCACCAGCAATGAGGGCTACGAGAATTCACCCCTCCACTTT
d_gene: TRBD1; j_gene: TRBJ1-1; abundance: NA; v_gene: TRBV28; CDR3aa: CASSLWDRLNTEAFF; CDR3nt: TGTGCCAGCAGTTTATGGGACAGGTTGAACACTGAAGCTTTCTTT
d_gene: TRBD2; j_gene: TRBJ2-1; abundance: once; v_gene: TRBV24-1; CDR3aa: CATSEASGRAYNEQFF; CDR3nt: TGTGCCACCAGTGAAGCTAGCGGGAGGGCCTACAATGAGCAGTTCTTC
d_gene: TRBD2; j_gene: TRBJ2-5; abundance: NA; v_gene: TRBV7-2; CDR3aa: CASSTSGTRGETQYF; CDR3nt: TGTGCCAGCAGCACCAGCGGGACTAGGGGAGAGACCCAGTACTTC
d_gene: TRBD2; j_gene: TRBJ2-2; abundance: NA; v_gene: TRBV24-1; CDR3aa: CATSASGGHTGELFF; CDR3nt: TGTGCCACCAGTGCTAGCGGGGGACACACCGGGGAGCTGTTTTTT